This is a list of T cell receptor beta chains from one sample in a study of T cell responses to AZD1222 COVID-19 vaccine. Clones were sequenced by immunoSEQ multiplex PCR, and TCRdb holds only the in-frame ones, with some missing. The repertoire holds 130,000 or so clones, about 86% seen once, with around 12% in the top ten. The sample here was peripheral blood, taken on day 0 of AZD1222 vaccination. The receptor set was obtained from an adult in good health. Both conserved end residues are trimmed from each CDR3. Only some rows state a clone size, as once, few, many or a class for expanded clones.

>TRBJ2-7|NA|TRBV19
ASSISRGWSYEQY
>TRBJ2-7|NA|TRBV6-2/TRBV6-3
ASSYSRGVSYEQY
>TRBJ1-1|NA|TRBV3-1/TRBV3-2
ASSPIRATEAF
>TRBJ2-1|NA|TRBV5-4
ASSLASQGGRSYNEQF
>TRBJ1-1|NA|TRBV19
ASIPTVGRKNTEAF
>TRBJ2-1|NA|TRBV9
GVGTQSYNEQF
>TRBJ1-3|NA|TRBV9
ASSVRGLGVDTIY
>TRBJ1-5|NA|TRBV19
ASQGGDRQPQH
>TRBJ1-1|few|TRBV6-2/TRBV6-3
ASSYRGHTEAF
>TRBJ1-1|NA|TRBV2
ASSADMNTEAF
>TRBJ2-7|NA|TRBV5-8
ASSLRGGEAYEQY
>TRBJ1-2|few|TRBV28
ASSSGDYGYT
>TRBJ1-1|NA|TRBV6-5
ASRVGQSEAF
>TRBJ1-3|NA|TRBV7-6
ASSSRRLDRVSTIY
>TRBJ2-5|NA|TRBV7-2
ASRAPDGTQY
>TRBJ1-1|NA|TRBV2
ASKRDNTEAF
>TRBJ2-3|NA|TRBV12-3/TRBV12-4
ASSGVSTDTQY
>TRBJ1-2|NA|TRBV7-2
ASSLVGRYGYT
>TRBJ2-3|NA|TRBV11-2
ASSLNALGTDTQY
>TRBJ2-7|NA|TRBV28
ASRPGSLNHYEQY
>TRBJ2-5|NA|TRBV6-5
ASGQGGQETQY
>TRBJ2-1|NA|TRBV19
ASSMEPGLAGVRDEQF
>TRBJ2-3|NA|TRBV6-2/TRBV6-3
ASSYREPTDTQY
>TRBJ2-5|NA|TRBV10-3
AISSWDREQETQY